This T cell receptor (beta chain) comes out of a study of blood T cells in healthy people across ages. A second about 7 to 12 cycle PCR used barcoded and J-beta primers. Sequencing yielded, for each sample, at least 3 million paired-end reads carrying CDR3. MiXCR, run by TCRdb on the 5' RACE reads, gives a single entry per CDR3 protein. The sample yields about a million distinct CDR3 sequences, around 54% seen once. Germline V gene data show CDR1 as SGHTA and CDR2 as FQGTGA. The CDR3 has 14 amino acids. This clonotype was recorded many times. The antigen is undetermined. With a much larger clone just one base away, this may be a read error. General study results and limits: A strong correlation was seen between TCR beta diversity and naive T cell percentage. Significant beta diversity loss was already apparent by age roughly 43, declining roughly linearly. Long-lived donors carried more naive CD4+ cells and greater diversity than aged donors.

The sample comprised blood. The chain couples TRBV7-3 to TRBJ2-1, with 7 bases lining up with TRBD2. Near its end, the DNA agrees better with TRBJ2-7, so the J call may be wrong. The source of this sequence is a woman in her fifties or sixties in good health. The CDR3 sequence is CASSSSGAYNEQYF. CDR3 in DNA: TGTGCCAGCAGCTCTAGCGGAGCCTACAATGAGCAGTACTTC.